The clone carrying this TCR beta chain appeared a few times. The antigen is unknown. The sample belongs to a study of long-term antiretroviral therapy in people with HIV. Study-level information: Samples from the earliest time points predate the 2015 immediate-ART recommendation by about a decade. Study findings and constraints: Collection spanned 2004 to 2017; ART regimens may be less effective than current ones.

The assay, immunoSEQ v3.0, was run at survey level. Sequencing of each sample targeted about 35,000-55,000 T-cell genomes. Clones were read by immunoSEQ multiplex PCR, and TCRdb kept only the in-frame ones, dropping some. This sample has tens of thousands of clones, with about 81% found just once. The source material was unsorted PBMCs, sampled 0.8 years after starting antiretroviral therapy. The sequence was collected from a woman aged 18-35 years with HIV.

The CDR3 DNA reads TGTGCCAGCAGCAAGGAGCTGCAAATAGAGCAGTACTTC. Its translation: CASSKELQIEQYF. V gene TRBV14 combines with J gene TRBJ2-7; D gene uncertain. The germline V and J ends were trimmed by 5 bases and 7 bases, with 15 bases remaining between them. Germline CDR1 SGHDN, CDR2 FVKESK. The CDR3 has 13 amino acids.